A single sample gave rise to the 9 T cell receptor beta chains below, sequenced in a study of shared clonotypes between healthy human individuals. Assay: immunoSEQ multiplex PCR; the TCRdb copy retains only in-frame clones and omits some. The sample includes about 1,500,000 clones, roughly 96% seen only once; the top ten take 1.2%. Sequencing was carried out using naive CD4+ T cells sorted from blood. As for subset: CD45RA+ positively selected. The origin of the receptors is a man younger than 45 in good health.

This clone occurred once. V gene TRBV5-1 combines with J gene TRBJ2-7, with unresolved D. This CDR3 comprises 13 residues. Trimming cost V 4 bases and J 0 bases, with 8 bases left between them. In germline, CDR1 is SGHRS, CDR2 YFSETQ. The CDR3 bases are TGCGCCAGCAGCGCAGTGAGCTCCTACGAGCAGTACTTC. The encoded protein is CASSAVSSYEQYF.

The V gene is TRBV29-1, the J gene TRBJ1-1; unclear D gene. Germline assignment: CDR1 SQVTM and CDR2 ANQGSEA. V lost 8 bases, J lost 4 bases, and 14 bases lay in between. CDR3 size: 12 residues. The CDR3 region is CSSGGLGTEAFF. As DNA, the CDR3 is TGCAGCTCTGGTGGTTTGGGCACTGAAGCTTTCTTT.

The J gene is TRBJ1-3, the V gene TRBV11-2; D is possibly TRBD1 (6 bases). The V gene's germline CDR1 is SGHAT and CDR2 FQNNGV. This CDR3 has 14 residues. V was pared by 5 bases and J by 0 bases, with 8 bases between. The chain's CDR3 is CASSGGRSGNTIYF. The CDR3 DNA reads TGTGCCAGCAGCGGGGGGCGCTCTGGAAACACCATATATTTT.

The rearrangement joins TRBV18 to TRBJ2-1; D unclear. Germline CDR1 KGHSH, CDR2 LQKENI. V was pared by 0 bases and J by 0 bases, with 9 bases between. The CDR3 has 16 amino acids. The CDR3 region has the DNA TGTGCCAGCTCACCACCTGGGTCCAGCTCCTACAATGAGCAGTTCTTC. It translates to CASSPPGSSSYNEQFF.

This clone appeared once. The rearrangement joins TRBV6-6 to TRBJ2-2; D is ambiguous. V was trimmed by 7 bases and J by 6 bases, leaving 12 bases between them. The CDR3 is made up of 13 amino acids. CDR1 and CDR2 from the germline V gene are MNHNY and SVGAGI (reference sequence). This chain's CDR3 is CASTPGVAGELFF. DNA of the CDR3: TGTGCCAGCACCCCCGGTGTCGCCGGGGAGCTGTTTTTT.

This chain links TRBV5-1 with TRBJ1-3; possibly TRBD1 for D (5 bases). The V gene's germline CDR1 is SGHRS and CDR2 YFSETQ. V was shortened by 0 bases and J by 4 bases, with 14 bases between the two germline ends. There are 16 residues in the CDR3. The CDR3 DNA is TGCGCCAGCAGCTTGGTTGGGGGAAGTACCGGAAACACCATATATTTT. The encoded protein is CASSLVGGSTGNTIYF.

As regards this clone: Other nucleotide sequences from this sample produce the same CDR3. V and J are TRBV15 and TRBJ2-2, with D unclear. The CDR3 consists of 14 residues. The V end lost 0 bases, the J end lost 1 base, and 3 bases lay between the germline ends. The germline V gene encodes CDR1 LNHNV and CDR2 YYDKDF (reference sequence). The CDR3 protein is CATSRDQNTGELFF. Here the CDR3 DNA reads TGTGCCACCAGCAGAGACCAGAACACCGGGGAGCTGTTTTTT.

The rearrangement joins TRBV7-9 to TRBJ1-1; D is perhaps TRBD1 (5 bases). The CDR3 is made up of 13 amino acids. V lost 5 bases and J lost 3, with 10 bases in between. The V gene's germline CDR1 is SEHNR and CDR2 FQNEAQ (reference sequence). In nucleotides, the CDR3 is TGTGCCAGCAGCGCAGGGACCTACACTGAAGCTTTCTTT. Translating gives CASSAGTYTEAFF. The full variable domain, rest sourced from reference TRBV7-9 and TRBJ1-1, is DTGVSQNPRHKITKRGQNVTFRCDPISEHNRLYWYRQTLGQGPEFLTYFQNEAQLEKSRLLSDRFSAERPKGSFSTLEIQRTEQGDSAMYLCASSAGTYTEAFFGQGTRLTVV.

V gene TRBV30 combines with J gene TRBJ1-4; the D is unclear. V lost 0 bases and J 4 bases, leaving 12 bases between the germline ends. Germline V gene data show CDR1 as GTSNPN and CDR2 as SVGIG (reference sequence). CDR3 length equals 15 residues. CDR3 coding DNA: TGTGCCTGGAGTGTCGACATCAACTTTAATGAAAAACTGTTTTTT. Its protein is CAWSVDINFNEKLFF.